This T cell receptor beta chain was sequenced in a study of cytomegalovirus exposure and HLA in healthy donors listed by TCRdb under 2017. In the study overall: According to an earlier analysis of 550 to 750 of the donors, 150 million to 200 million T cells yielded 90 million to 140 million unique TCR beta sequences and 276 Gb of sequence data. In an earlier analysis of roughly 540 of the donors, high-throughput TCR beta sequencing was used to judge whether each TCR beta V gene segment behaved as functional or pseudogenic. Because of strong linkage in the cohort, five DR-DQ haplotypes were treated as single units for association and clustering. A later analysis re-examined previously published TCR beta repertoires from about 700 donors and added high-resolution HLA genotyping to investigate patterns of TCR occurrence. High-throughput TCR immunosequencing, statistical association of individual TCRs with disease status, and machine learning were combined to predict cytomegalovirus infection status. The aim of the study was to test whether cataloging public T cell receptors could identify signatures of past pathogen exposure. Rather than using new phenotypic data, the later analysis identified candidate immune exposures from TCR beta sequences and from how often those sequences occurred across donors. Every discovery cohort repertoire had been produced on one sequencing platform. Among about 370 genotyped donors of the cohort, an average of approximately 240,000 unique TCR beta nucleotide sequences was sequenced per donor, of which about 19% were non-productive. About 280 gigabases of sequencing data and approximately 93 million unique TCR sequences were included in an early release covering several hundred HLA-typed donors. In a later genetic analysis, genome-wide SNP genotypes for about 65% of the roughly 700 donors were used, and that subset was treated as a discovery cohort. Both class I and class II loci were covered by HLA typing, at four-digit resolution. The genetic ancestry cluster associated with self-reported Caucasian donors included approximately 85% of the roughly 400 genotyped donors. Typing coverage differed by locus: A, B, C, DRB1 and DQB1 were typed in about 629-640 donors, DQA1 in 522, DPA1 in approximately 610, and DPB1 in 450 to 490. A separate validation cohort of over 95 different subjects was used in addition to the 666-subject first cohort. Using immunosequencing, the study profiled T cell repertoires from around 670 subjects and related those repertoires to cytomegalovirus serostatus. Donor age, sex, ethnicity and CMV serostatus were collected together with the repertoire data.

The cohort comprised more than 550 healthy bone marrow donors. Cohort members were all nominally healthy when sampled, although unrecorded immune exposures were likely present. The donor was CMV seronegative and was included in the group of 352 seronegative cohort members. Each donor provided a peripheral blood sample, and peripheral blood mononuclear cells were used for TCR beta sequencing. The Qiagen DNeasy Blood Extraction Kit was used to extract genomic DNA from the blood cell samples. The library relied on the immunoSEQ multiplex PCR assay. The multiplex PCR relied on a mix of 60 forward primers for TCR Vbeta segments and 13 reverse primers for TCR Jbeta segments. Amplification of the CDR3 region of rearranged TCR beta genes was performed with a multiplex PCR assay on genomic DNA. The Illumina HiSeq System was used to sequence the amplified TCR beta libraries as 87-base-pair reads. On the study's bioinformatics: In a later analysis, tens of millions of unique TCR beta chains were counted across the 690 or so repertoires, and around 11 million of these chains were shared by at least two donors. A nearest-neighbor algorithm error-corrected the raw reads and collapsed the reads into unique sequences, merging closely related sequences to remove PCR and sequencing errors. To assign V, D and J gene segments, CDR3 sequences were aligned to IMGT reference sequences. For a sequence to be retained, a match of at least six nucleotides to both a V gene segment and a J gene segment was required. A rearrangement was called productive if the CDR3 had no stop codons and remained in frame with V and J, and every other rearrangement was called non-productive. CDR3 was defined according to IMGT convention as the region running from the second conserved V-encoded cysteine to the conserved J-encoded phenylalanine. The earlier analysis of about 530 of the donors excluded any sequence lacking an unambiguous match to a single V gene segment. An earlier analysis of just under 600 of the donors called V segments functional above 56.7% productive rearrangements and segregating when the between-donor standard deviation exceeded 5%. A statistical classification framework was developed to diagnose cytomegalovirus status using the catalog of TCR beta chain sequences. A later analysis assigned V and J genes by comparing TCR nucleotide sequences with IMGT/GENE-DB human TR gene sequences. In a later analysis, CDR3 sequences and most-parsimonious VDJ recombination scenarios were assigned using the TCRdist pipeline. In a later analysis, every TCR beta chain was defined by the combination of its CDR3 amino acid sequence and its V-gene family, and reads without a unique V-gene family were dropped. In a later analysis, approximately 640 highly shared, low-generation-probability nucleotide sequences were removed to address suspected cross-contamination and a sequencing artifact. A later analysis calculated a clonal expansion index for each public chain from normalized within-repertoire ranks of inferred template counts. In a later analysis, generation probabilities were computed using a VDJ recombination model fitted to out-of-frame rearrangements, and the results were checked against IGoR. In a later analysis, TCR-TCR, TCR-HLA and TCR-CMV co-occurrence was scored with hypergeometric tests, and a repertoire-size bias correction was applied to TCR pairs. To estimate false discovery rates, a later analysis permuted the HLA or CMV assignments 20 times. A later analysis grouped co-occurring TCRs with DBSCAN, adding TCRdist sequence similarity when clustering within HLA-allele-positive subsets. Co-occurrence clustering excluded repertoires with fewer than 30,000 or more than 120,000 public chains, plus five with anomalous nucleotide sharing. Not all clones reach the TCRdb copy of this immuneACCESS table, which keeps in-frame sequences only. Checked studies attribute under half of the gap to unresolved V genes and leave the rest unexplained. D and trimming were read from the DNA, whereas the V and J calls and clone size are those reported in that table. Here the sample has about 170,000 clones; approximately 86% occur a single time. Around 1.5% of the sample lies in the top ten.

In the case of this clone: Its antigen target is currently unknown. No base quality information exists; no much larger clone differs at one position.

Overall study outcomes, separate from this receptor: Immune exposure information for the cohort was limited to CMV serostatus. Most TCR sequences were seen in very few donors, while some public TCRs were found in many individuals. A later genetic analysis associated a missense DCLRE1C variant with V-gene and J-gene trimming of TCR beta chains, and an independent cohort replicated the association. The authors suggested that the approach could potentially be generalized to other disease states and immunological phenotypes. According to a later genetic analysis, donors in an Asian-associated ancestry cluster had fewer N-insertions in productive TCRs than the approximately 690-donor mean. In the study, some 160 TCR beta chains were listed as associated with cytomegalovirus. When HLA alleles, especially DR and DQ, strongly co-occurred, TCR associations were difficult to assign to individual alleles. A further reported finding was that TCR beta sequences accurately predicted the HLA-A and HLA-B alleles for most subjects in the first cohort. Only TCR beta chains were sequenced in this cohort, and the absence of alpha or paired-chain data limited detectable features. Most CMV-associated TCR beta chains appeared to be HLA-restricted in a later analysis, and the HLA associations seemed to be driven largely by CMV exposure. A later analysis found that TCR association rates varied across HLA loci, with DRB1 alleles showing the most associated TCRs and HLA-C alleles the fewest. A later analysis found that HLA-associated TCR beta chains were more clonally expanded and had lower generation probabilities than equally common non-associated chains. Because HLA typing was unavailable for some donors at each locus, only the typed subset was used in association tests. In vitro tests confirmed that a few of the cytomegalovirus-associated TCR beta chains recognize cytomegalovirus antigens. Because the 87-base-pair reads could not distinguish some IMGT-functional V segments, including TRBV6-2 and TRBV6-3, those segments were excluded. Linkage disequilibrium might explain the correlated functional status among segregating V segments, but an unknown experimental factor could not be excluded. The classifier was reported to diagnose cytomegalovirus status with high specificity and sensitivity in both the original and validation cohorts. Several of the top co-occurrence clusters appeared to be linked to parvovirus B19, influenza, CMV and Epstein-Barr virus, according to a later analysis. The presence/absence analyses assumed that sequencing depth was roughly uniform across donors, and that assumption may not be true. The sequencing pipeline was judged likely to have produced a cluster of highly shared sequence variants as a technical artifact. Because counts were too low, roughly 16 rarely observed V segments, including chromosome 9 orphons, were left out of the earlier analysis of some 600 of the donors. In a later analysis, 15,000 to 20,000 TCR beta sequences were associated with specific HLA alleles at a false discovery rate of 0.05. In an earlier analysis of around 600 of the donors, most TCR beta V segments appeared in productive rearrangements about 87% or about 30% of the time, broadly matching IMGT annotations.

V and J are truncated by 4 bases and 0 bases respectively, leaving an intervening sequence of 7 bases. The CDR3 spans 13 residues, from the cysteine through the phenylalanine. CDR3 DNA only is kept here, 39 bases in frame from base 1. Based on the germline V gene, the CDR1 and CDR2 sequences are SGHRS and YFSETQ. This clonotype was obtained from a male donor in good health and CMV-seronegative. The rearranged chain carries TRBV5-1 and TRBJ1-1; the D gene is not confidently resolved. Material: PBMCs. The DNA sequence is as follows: TGCGCCAGCAGCGCAGACATGAACACTGAAGCTTTCTTT. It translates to CASSADMNTEAFF.